What follows are 5 T cell receptor beta chains derived from one specimen sequenced in a study of Siglec-9 on CD8 T cells in melanoma. Sequencing was performed with immunoSEQ multiplex PCR; in TCRdb, only in-frame clones are kept and a portion is missing. The sample carries about 33,000 clones, approximately 83% recorded once. The sample was Siglec-9- CD8+ T cells sorted from blood. These receptors were collected from a human donor in good health.

V usage is TRBV23-1 and J usage is TRBJ1-4; D is ambiguous. TRBV23-1 counts as an open reading frame of uncertain function. The CDR3 runs to 14 residues. Trimming pared 8 bases from V and 8 bases from J, leaving 18 bases between. CDR3 DNA sequence: TGCGCCAGCGGGATGGGCGTGGTGCAAGAAAAACTGTTTTTT. Its translation: CASGMGVVQEKLFF.

The chain joins TRBV6-5 to TRBJ2-3; the match to TRBD2 covers 9 bases. Germline V CDR1 and CDR2: MNHEY, SVGAGI. J lost 7 bases, V lost 6 bases, and 2 bases had no gene match. This CDR3 spans 12 amino acids. The CDR3, as DNA: TGTGCCAGCAGAGGGACTAGCAATACGCAGTATTTT. Protein sequence: CASRGTSNTQYF.

The chain joins TRBV28 to TRBJ2-7; D may be TRBD2 (5 bases). Germline V gene lookup returns CDR1 MDHEN and CDR2 SYDVKM. The CDR3 totals 14 residues. V was cut by 11 bases and J by 4 bases, with 21 bases left in between. The DNA for the CDR3 is TGTGCCTCTCACCGGGATTCCTCGTTTTACGAGCAGTACTTC. Amino acids: CASHRDSSFYEQYF. Together with reference TRBV28 and TRBJ2-7, the CDR3 gives the full variable domain: DVKVTQSSRYLVKRTGEKVFLECVQDMDHENMFWYRQDPGLGLRLIYFSYDVKMKEKGDIPEGYSVSREKKERFSLILESASTNQTSMYLCASHRDSSFYEQYFGPGTRLTVT.

The CDR3 nucleotides are TGTGCCAGCAGCCCGGGGACAGGTGGTTACAATGAGCAGTTCTTC. This translates into CASSPGTGGYNEQFF. V usage is TRBV7-9 and J usage is TRBJ2-1; TRBD1 agrees at 8 bases. V lost 5 bases to trimming and J lost 4 bases; unmatched junction nucleotides: 7. CDR1 SEHNR and CDR2 FQNEAQ come from the germline V gene (reference sequence). The CDR3 covers 15 residues.

The chain is built from TRBV27 and TRBJ1-5; a weak D match, TRBD1 (6 bases). The CDR3 spans 15 residues. Trimming took 2 bases from V and 6 from J, leaving 14 bases between them. CDR1 is MNHEY and CDR2 is SMNVEV in the germline V gene (reference sequence). CDR3 residues: CASSLGGGAGQPQHF. CDR3 nucleotide sequence: TGTGCCAGCAGTTTAGGCGGGGGGGCGGGTCAGCCCCAGCATTTT.